This TCR beta chain was observed in a study of CD8 T cells in ankylosing spondylitis. TCRdb redid the calling of the 5' RACE reads with MiXCR, one entry per CDR3 protein. Of a few hundred thousand distinct CDR3 sequences in the sample, approximately 17% are singletons; the top ten hold 0.95% to 1.1%. This clonotype occurred a few times. Antigen specificity is unknown. Study-level points and caveats: There was a TCR beta motif, made of several highly homologous variants, that appeared characteristic of ankylosing spondylitis blood. CD8+ cells made up the disease-linked clones, which were relatively rare in peripheral blood.

CDR1 is SGHVS and CDR2 is FNYEAQ in the germline V gene. CDR3 size: 19 residues. V was shortened by 5 bases and J by 2 bases, with 24 bases between the two germline ends. The sequence came from a male donor with ankylosing spondylitis. What was sequenced was blood, either unsorted or a sorted T cell fraction (not recorded which). This rearrangement joins TRBV7-6 to TRBJ2-2, with D possibly being TRBD2 (6 bases). CDR3 loop: CASSPHTGLDSLNTGELFF. The DNA for the CDR3 is TGTGCCAGCAGCCCCCACACGGGACTCGATTCATTAAACACCGGGGAGCTGTTTTTT.